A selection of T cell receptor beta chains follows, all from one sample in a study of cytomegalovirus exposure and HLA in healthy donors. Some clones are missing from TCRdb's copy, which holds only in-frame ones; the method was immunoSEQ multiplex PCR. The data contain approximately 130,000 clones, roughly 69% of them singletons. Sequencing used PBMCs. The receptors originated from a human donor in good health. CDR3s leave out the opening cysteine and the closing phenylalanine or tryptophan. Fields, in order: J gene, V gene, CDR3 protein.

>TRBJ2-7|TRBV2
AKMRLAVGGDEQY
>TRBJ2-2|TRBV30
ACRQSTGELF
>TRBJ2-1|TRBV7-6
ASSLEPGGDFYNEQF
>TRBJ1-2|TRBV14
ASSQDLRGYT
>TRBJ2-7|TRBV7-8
ASRDRLYEQY
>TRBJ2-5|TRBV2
ASNGPGHQETQY
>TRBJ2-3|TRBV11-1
ASSLGGTSGVTDTQY
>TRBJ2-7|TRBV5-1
ASNTSGPYEQY
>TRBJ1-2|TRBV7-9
ASSLGQAGYYGYT
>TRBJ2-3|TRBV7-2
ASSITSGTDTQY
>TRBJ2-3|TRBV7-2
ASSLRGGGTDTQY
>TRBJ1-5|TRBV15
ATSRAPPGGNQPQH
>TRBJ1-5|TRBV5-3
ASATGNQPQH
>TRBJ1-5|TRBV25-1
ASSGTGVGFSNQPQH
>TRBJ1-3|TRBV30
AWTLDRMSSGNTIY
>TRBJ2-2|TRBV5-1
ASSPSGGANTGELF
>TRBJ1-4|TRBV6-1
ASSKGQSNEKLF
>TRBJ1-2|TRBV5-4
ASSRTGDGGYT
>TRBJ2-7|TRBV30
AWNTALVERKNEQY
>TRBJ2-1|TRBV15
ATSRKRRGLAGGGNEQF
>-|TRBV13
ASSYSLRGNYEQY
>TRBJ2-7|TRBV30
AWSSLDSSIGEQY
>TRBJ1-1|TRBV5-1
ASSWAPNTEAF
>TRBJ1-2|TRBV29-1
SPLGSTGNYGYT
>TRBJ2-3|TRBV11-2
ASSLGVQGLGDTQY
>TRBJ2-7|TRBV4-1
ASSQGFGGANPYEQY
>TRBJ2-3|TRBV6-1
ASTTRGGNTDTQY
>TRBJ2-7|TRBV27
ASSPLPTGGRYEQY
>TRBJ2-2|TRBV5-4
ASSLAGGTGELF
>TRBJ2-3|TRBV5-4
ATQTLQADTQY
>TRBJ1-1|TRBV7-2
ASSFRPVGNTEAF
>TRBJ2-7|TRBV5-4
ASSLSSGTGGYEQY
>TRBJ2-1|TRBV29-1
SVAPPTSGAYEQF
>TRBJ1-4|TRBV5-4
ASSRHRNEKLF
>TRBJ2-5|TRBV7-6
ASSLTPQLEQETQY
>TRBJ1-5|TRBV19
ASKQTGGGVRNQPQH
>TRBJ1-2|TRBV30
AWSRDGGYT
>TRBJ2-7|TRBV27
ASRQGQGVPGEQY
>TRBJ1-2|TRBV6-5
ASMRQNYGYT
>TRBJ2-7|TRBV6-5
ASSSLYEQY
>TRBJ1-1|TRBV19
ASTLQGGSPTEAF
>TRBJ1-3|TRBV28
ASSRGEVGGNTIY
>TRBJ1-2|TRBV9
ASSVSPGENYGYT
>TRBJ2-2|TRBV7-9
ASSFPQGGTGELF
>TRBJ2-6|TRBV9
ASSVAGQGTGANVLT
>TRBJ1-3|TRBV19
ASSMARTGNTIY
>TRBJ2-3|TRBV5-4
ASSAGLAGGVGTDTQY
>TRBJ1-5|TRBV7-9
SSSQTGINQPQH
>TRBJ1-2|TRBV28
ASSLTTARGYT
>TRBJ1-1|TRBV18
ASSPGYRVVTEAF
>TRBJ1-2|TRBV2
ARPGQHYGYT
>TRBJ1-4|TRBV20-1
SGGEGEKLF
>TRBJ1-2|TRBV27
ASSPRLARGNYGYT
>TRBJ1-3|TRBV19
ASSLAGGSGNTIY
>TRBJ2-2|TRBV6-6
ASSSPTGIVTGELF
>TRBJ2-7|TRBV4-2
ASSQLWGPRNEQY
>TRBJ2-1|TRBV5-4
ASNRQREVEQF
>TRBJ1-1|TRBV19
ASAGGLTEAF
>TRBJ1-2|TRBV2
ASPGWGRSDYGYT